Sequencing of this T cell receptor beta chain was carried out in a study of T-cell memory formation after mild COVID-19. Whole-study results and caveats: Clones contracting day 15 to 85 were balanced CD4/CD8; later expanders leaned CD4+. Second-wave clones reaching peak frequency on day 37 lacked confirmed SARS-CoV-2 specificity. Among contracting clones, CD4+ were mainly CM/EM and CD8+ enriched in EMRA.

This clonotype has just a few counts. Its target is not known. Trimming took 4 bases from V and 2 from J; bases not matched to a gene: 10. Germline V gene lookup returns CDR1 KGHDR and CDR2 SFDVKD. This CDR3 is 17 amino acids long. With constant-segment primers, 5'RACE yielded cDNA libraries of TCR alpha and TCR beta that carried sample barcodes and UMIs. TCRdb recomputed calls from the 5' RACE reads with MiXCR, one row per CDR3 protein. The sample has fewer than 200,000 distinct CDR3 sequences; about 18% are singletons. The chain has TRBV24-1 and TRBJ2-3; 8 positions agree with TRBD2. Sample: PBMCs or a T cell subset sorted from them (not recorded which). The TCR comes from a man younger than 35 who had mild COVID-19 (a few samples of this study predate the infection). Cell type and time point are not known. The CDR3 DNA reads as TGTGCCACCAGTGACCCGCGCGCAGCGGGGGTCACAGATACGCAGTATTTT. It is translated as CATSDPRAAGVTDTQYF.